The present T cell receptor (beta chain) was sequenced within a study of T cells in localized non-small cell lung cancer. Study-wide findings and caveats: In adjacent lung, a median roughly 56 of the top 100 tumor clones were found. The greatest T cell clonality was found in uninvolved adjacent lung (higher than in tumor).

This clone was picked up one time. What it binds is unknown. Trimming took 2 bases from V and 5 from J; bases not matched to a gene: 5. The CDR3 length is 14 residues. The germline V gene encodes CDR1 SGHNT and CDR2 YYREEE (reference sequence). Profiling relied on immunoSEQ multiplex PCR, and the TCRdb table lists in-frame clones only, not all of them. Altogether some 33,000 clones are present, roughly nine tenths being singletons, with the ten largest covering under 6%. Source: PBMCs, taken before any cancer treatment. This clonotype originated in a man aged 35 to 70 with stage II lung adenocarcinoma. V usage is TRBV5-4 and J usage is TRBJ2-5; the match to TRBD1 covers 8 bases. For the CDR3, the DNA is TGTGCCAGCAGCTTACTCCAGGGGGCTGAGACCCAGTACTTC. Translated: CASSLLQGAETQYF.